These 3 T cell receptor beta chains were sequenced from one sample in a study of T cell responses to AZD1222 COVID-19 vaccine. Clones were read by immunoSEQ multiplex PCR, and TCRdb kept only the in-frame ones, dropping some. The sample shows approximately 100,000 clones, 91% of them seen only once. Material: peripheral blood, obtained on day 0 of AZD1222 vaccination. The receptors come from an adult in good health.

This clone has only one observation. The chain uses TRBV7-3 and TRBJ2-3, with 13 bases identical to TRBD2. CDR3 length equals 19 residues. V dropped 1 base and J dropped 2; count of bases not matched to a gene: 9. Germline loops: CDR1 SGHTA, CDR2 FQGTGA. The chain's CDR3 is CASSLIPRTSGRYTDTQYF. The CDR3 bases are TGTGCCAGCAGCTTAATCCCCAGGACTAGCGGGAGATACACAGATACGCAGTATTTT.

CDR3 DNA sequence: TGCGCCAGCAGCTTGGGTCTTGTCGCAGATACGCAGTATTTT. As protein: CASSLGLVADTQYF. The gene calls are TRBV5-1 and TRBJ2-3; D unresolved. The CDR3 covers 14 residues. V lost 0 bases to trimming and J lost 4 bases, with 9 bases between them. Germline V CDR1 and CDR2: SGHRS, YFSETQ.

There are a few counts of this clone. CDR3 sequence (DNA): TGTGCCAGCAGCTTAACGGGGGACAGGACTAATGAAAAACTGTTTTTT. It codes for CASSLTGDRTNEKLFF. V is TRBV11-2 and J is TRBJ1-4; 8 nucleotides match TRBD1. J gave up 2 bases and V 2 bases, and 4 bases lay outside the gene matches. The CDR3 covers 16 residues. Germline V lookup: CDR1 SGHAT, CDR2 FQNNGV.